A single sample gave rise to the 3 T cell receptor beta chains below, sequenced in a study of shared clonotypes between healthy human individuals. Clones were read by immunoSEQ multiplex PCR, and TCRdb kept only the in-frame ones, dropping some. The repertoire holds around 620,000 clones, with roughly 95% as singletons. Positive CCR7 selection of CD45RO-negative cells yielded the naive CD8 cells, and terminally differentiated effector memory CD45RA+ cells were excluded. Specimen: naive CD8+ T cells sorted from blood. These receptor sequences come from a woman aged 25 to 39 in good health.

The CDR3 nucleotides read TGTGCCAGCAGCTCCGGGGCCAACGTCCTGACTTTC. Amino acids: CASSSGANVLTF. V gene TRBV13 combines with J gene TRBJ2-6; D uncertain. Looked up from germline, CDR1 is PRHDT and CDR2 is FYEKMQ (reference sequence). The V and J ends lost 4 bases and 4 bases respectively, with 2 bases between them. This CDR3 spans 12 amino acids.

This chain connects TRBV29-1 to TRBJ1-2; 9 nucleotides line up with TRBD1. Germline CDR1 SQVTM, CDR2 ANQGSEA. Trimming removed 6 bases from V and 4 bases from J; junction bases left unmatched: 6. CDR3 length: 13 amino acids. The CDR3 loop reads CSVLQGAGYGYTF. CDR3 DNA: TGCAGCGTGTTACAGGGGGCAGGCTATGGCTACACCTTC.

The chain uses TRBV28 and TRBJ2-5, with 8 bases identical to TRBD2. Judging by the DNA end, TRBJ2-7 fits better; the J call may be wrong. CDR3 size: 13 residues. Germline V gene data show CDR1 as MDHEN and CDR2 as SYDVKM. The CDR3 reads CASSLGTRNEQYF. The CDR3 nucleotides are TGTGCCAGCAGTTTAGGGACTAGGAACGAGCAGTACTTC.